The present TCR beta chain was sequenced within a study of blood T cell repertoires in COVID-19. Looking at the study overall: Samples representing acute and convalescent COVID-19 were sourced from the United States, Italy and Spain. T cells, B-cell-depleted T cells, or PBMCs supplied cDNA or gDNA.

The germline gives CDR1 SGHAT, CDR2 FQNNGV. J was trimmed by 8 bases and V by 6 bases; bases with no gene match: 4. The CDR3 length is 12 residues. Source study methods: Amplification of reference gene primers provided the estimated nucleated cell counts. The assay was immunoSEQ multiplex PCR, and TCRdb's table has in-frame clones only and misses some. The V and J calls and the clone size are those of that table, but D and trimming were determined from the DNA. This table has tens of thousands of clones, more than 85% appearing once. Material for sequencing was peripheral blood. The rearrangement joins TRBV11-2 to TRBJ1-5, with 7 bases that match TRBD1. The sequence derives from a human donor in a cohort sampled during active COVID-19. The CDR3 loop is CASRQGSEPQHF. CDR3 bases: TGTGCCAGCAGACAGGGGAGTGAGCCCCAGCATTTT.